This T cell receptor (beta chain) was recovered during a study of T cell repertoires in ileal Crohn's disease. Across the whole study: 35% were active smokers at surgery; median disease duration was roughly eight years. General study points: Clonal expansions were more frequent in active smokers than non-smokers at surgery.

Around 0.45 micrograms of biopsy DNA per sample underwent TCRB immunosequencing. Here immunoSEQ multiplex PCR was the method, and the copy in TCRdb shows in-frame clones only, minus some. Of some 30,000 clones in the sample, about three quarters were seen once. This clone has only a few counts. The antigen remains undetermined. Germline trimming cut 5 bases from V and 4 bases from J; bases unmatched to any gene: 6. This CDR3 is built from 14 residues. In germline, CDR1 is SEHNR, CDR2 FQNEAQ (reference sequence). Included were adult ileal or ileocolonic Crohn's patients indicated for ileocolonic resection.

The TCR comes from an adult with Crohn's disease. Sequencing was carried out using ileal tissue. J is TRBJ1-1 and V is TRBV7-9, with 8 bases aligning to TRBD1. The CDR3 is CASSPRDRSTEAFF. CDR3 DNA: TGTGCCAGCAGCCCCCGGGACAGGAGCACTGAAGCTTTCTTT.